Presented here are 31 T cell receptor beta chains from one specimen sequenced in a study of hypomethylating agent response in myelodysplastic syndrome. Clones were read by immunoSEQ multiplex PCR, and TCRdb kept only the in-frame ones, dropping some. The sample holds 3,000 or so clones, roughly 77% seen once. Specimen: bone marrow, collected before or after starting hypomethylating agent treatment for myelodysplastic syndrome (not recorded which). These receptors were taken from a human donor with myelodysplastic syndrome.

A remark on this clone: At one boundary the junction diverges from the germline segment, which might be a read error. The gene calls are TRBV19 and TRBJ2-2; 11 bases align to TRBD1. Germline CDR1 is LNHDA and CDR2 is SQIVND (reference sequence). The CDR3 is 14 amino acids. CDR3 bases: TGTGCCGGTAGGGGGACAGGGGGTACCGGGGAGCTGTTTTTT. Amino acid sequence: CAGRGTGGTGELFF. The complete variable domain, with remaining parts taken from reference TRBV19 and TRBJ2-2, reads DGGITQSPKYLFRKEGQNVTLSCEQNLNHDAMYWYRQDPGQGLRLIYYSQIVNDFQKGDIAEGYSVSREKKESFPLTVTSAQKNPTAFYLCAGRGTGGTGELFFGEGSRLTVL.

This clone was detected only a few times. The rearrangement joins TRBV19 to TRBJ1-2; D is unclear. CDR1 is LNHDA and CDR2 is SQIVND in the germline V gene (reference sequence). The CDR3 totals 13 residues. V dropped 7 bases and J dropped 4 bases, with 13 bases sitting between them. CDR3 region: CASTSGGLYGYTF. The CDR3 bases are TGTGCCAGTACCTCGGGAGGGCTCTATGGCTACACCTTC.

V gene TRBV11-2 combines with J gene TRBJ2-7; 11 bases are a match to TRBD2. The CDR3 has 15 residues. Germline assignment: CDR1 SGHAT and CDR2 FQNNGV. Losses at the gene ends were 6 bases for V and 7 bases for J; bases not matched to a gene: 11. The CDR3 DNA is TGTGCCAGCAGTGATCTAGCGGGGGGCCGGTGGGAGCAGTACTTC. It specifies CASSDLAGGRWEQYF. The full variable domain, with the rest looked up from reference TRBV11-2 and TRBJ2-7, is EAGVAQSPRYKIIEKRQSVAFWCNPISGHATLYWYQQILGQGPKLLIQFQNNGVVDDSQLPKDRFSAERLKGVDSTLKIQPAKLEDSAVYLCASSDLAGGRWEQYFGPGTRLTVT.

The chain combines TRBV19 with TRBJ2-7, with 8 bases aligning to TRBD1. The CDR3 has 18 residues. From germline, CDR1 is LNHDA and CDR2 SQIVND (reference sequence). V lost 2 bases, J lost 1 base, and 13 bases stayed unmatched. The CDR3 loop reads CASSILGWTGKGSYEQYF. In DNA, the CDR3 is TGTGCCAGTAGTATATTGGGGTGGACAGGGAAAGGGTCCTACGAGCAGTACTTC.

This chain joins TRBV5-1 and TRBJ2-2; TRBD1 matches at 7 bases. CDR1 is SGHRS, CDR2 YFSETQ, per germline. Losses at the gene ends were 7 bases for V and 0 bases for J; bases not matched to a gene: 15. This CDR3 has 18 amino acids. DNA for the CDR3: TGCGCCAGCCAACGGAGCGCCGCCGACAGGGCGAACACCGGGGAGCTGTTTTTT. This gives the protein CASQRSAADRANTGELFF.

This clone was found once. The rearrangement joins TRBV5-8 to TRBJ2-1; a possible D gene is TRBD1 (8 bases). Trimming took 0 bases from V and 5 from J, leaving 18 bases between them. Germline V gene data show CDR1 as SGHTS and CDR2 as YDEGEE. The CDR3 runs 17 residues. The DNA of the CDR3 is TGTGCCAGCAGCTTGGCCTTAGGGGGGGACAGGAACAATGAGCAGTTCTTC. It translates to CASSLALGGDRNNEQFF.

The chain links TRBV19 to TRBJ2-5; 7 bases match TRBD1. The DNA end is a closer match to TRBJ2-7, so the J assignment may be wrong. Per germline, CDR1 LNHDA and CDR2 SQIVND (reference sequence). The CDR3 runs to 15 residues. CDR3 sequence (DNA): TGTGCCAGTAGTATCACAGGGGACAGTCTCTACGAGCAGTACTTC. This gives the protein CASSITGDSLYEQYF.

The chain employs TRBV19 and TRBJ1-5; perhaps TRBD1 as D (5 bases). This CDR3 has 14 residues. Germline CDR1 reads LNHDA; CDR2 reads SQIVND (reference sequence). The V end lost 2 bases, the J end lost 5 bases, and 10 bases lay between the germline ends. The CDR3: CASSIIGGYQPQHF. The CDR3 nucleotides are TGTGCCAGTAGTATAATCGGGGGGTATCAGCCCCAGCATTTT.

This rearrangement joins TRBV27 to TRBJ2-4; D is perhaps TRBD2 (5 bases). Germline CDR1 MNHEY, CDR2 SMNVEV (reference sequence). There are 18 residues in the CDR3. V was pared by 3 bases and J by 1 base, with 19 bases between. CDR3 nucleotides: TGTGCCAGCAGTTTCCAATCCCCGGGAACCTACGCCAAAAACATTCAGTACTTC. This encodes CASSFQSPGTYAKNIQYF.

V and J are TRBV5-1 and TRBJ2-2; maybe TRBD2 (5 bases). V dropped 4 bases and J dropped 1 base, with 14 bases sitting between them. The CDR3 has 16 residues. Germline lookup yields CDR1 SGHRS and CDR2 YFSETQ. The CDR3 sequence is CASSPSDSQNTGELFF. DNA of the CDR3: TGCGCCAGCAGCCCCTCGGACTCCCAGAACACCGGGGAGCTGTTTTTT. Together with reference TRBV5-1 and TRBJ2-2, the CDR3 gives the full variable domain: KAGVTQTPRYLIKTRGQQVTLSCSPISGHRSVSWYQQTPGQGLQFLFEYFSETQRNKGNFPGRFSGRQFSNSRSEMNVSTLELGDSALYLCASSPSDSQNTGELFFGEGSRLTVL.

The genes are TRBV19 and TRBJ1-5, with a weak D call TRBD1 (6 bases). The V end lost 4 bases, the J end lost 1 base, and 11 bases lay between the germline ends. Looked up from germline, CDR1 is LNHDA and CDR2 is SQIVND (reference sequence). The CDR3 is 15 amino acids. The CDR3 protein is CASSTRDISNQPQHF. CDR3 nucleotides: TGTGCCAGTAGTACTCGGGACATAAGCAATCAGCCCCAGCATTTT.

This rearrangement joins TRBV13 to TRBJ2-7; D is possibly TRBD1 (6 bases). Germline V gene data show CDR1 as PRHDT and CDR2 as FYEKMQ (reference sequence). With 5 bases removed from V and 6 bases from J, the gap between germline ends came to 14 bases. The CDR3 is 13 residues long. The chain's CDR3 is CASSPRTAREQYF. CDR3 sequence (DNA): TGTGCCAGCAGCCCGCGGACAGCCCGCGAGCAGTACTTC.

This chain's CDR3 is CASSLMMDSPLHF. The DNA for the CDR3 is TGTGCCAGCAGCTTAATGATGGATTCACCCCTCCACTTT. V is TRBV7-6 and J is TRBJ1-6, with no clear D. CDR1 and CDR2 (germline): SGHVS, FNYEAQ. The CDR3 is 13 residues long. V lost 2 bases, J lost 8 bases, and 7 bases lay in between.

CDR3 coding DNA: TGTGCCAGCAGCCAAGGCGGGTCGGGGAGAAGCGAGCAGTACTTC. Encoded protein: CASSQGGSGRSEQYF. This sequence joins TRBV14 and TRBJ2-7; maybe TRBD2 (5 bases). With 1 base removed from V and 6 bases from J, the gap between germline ends came to 16 bases. The CDR3 sequence is 15 residues long. The germline CDR1 and CDR2 sequences are SGHDN and FVKESK.

This clone has just a few counts. The chain uses TRBV2 and TRBJ2-1, with 8 bases aligning to TRBD2. V gave up 4 bases and J gave up 5 bases; unmatched junction bases: 4. Per germline, CDR1 SNHLY and CDR2 FYNNEI. The CDR3 has 14 amino acids. The CDR3 here is CASSVGLAHNEQFF. The CDR3 coding sequence is TGTGCCAGCAGTGTAGGACTAGCCCACAATGAGCAGTTCTTC. Full variable domain (rest looked up from reference TRBV2 and TRBJ2-1): EPEVTQTPSHQVTQMGQEVILRCVPISNHLYFYWYRQILGQKVEFLVSFYNNEISEKSEIFDDQFSVERPDGSNFTLKIRSTKLEDSAMYFCASSVGLAHNEQFFGPGTRLTVL.

The chain recombines TRBV9 with TRBJ2-1; TRBD2 matches at 9 bases. Per the germline V gene, CDR1 is SGDLS and CDR2 is YYNGEE. The CDR3 length is 15 residues. With 2 bases clipped from V and 4 bases from J, the junction kept 4 bases outside the gene matches. The CDR3 coding sequence is TGTGCCAGCAGCGTGGGGCGGGGGGGTTACAATGAGCAGTTCTTC. Translated: CASSVGRGGYNEQFF. The whole variable domain, remainder taken from reference TRBV9 and TRBJ2-1, is DSGVTQTPKHLITATGQRVTLRCSPRSGDLSVYWYQQSLDQGLQFLIQYYNGEERAKGNILERFSAQQFPDLHSELNLSSLELGDSALYFCASSVGRGGYNEQFFGPGTRLTVL.

The V call is TRBV7-8, the J call TRBJ1-4; D is ambiguous. Germline V lookup: CDR1 SGHVS, CDR2 FQNEAQ. The CDR3 covers 16 residues. The V and J ends lost 5 bases and 0 bases respectively, with 13 bases between them. The chain's CDR3 is CASSQTSHATNEKLFF. The DNA for the CDR3 is TGTGCCAGCAGCCAGACCTCCCATGCAACTAATGAAAAACTGTTTTTT.

The chain is built from TRBV6-1 and TRBJ2-3; TRBD1 agrees at 8 bases. J was trimmed by 2 bases and V by 5 bases; bases with no gene match: 3. The CDR3 is 14 residues long. In germline, CDR1 is MNHNS, CDR2 SASEGT. Here the CDR3 reads CASSWTGNTDTQYF. CDR3 coding DNA: TGTGCCAGCAGTTGGACAGGGAACACAGATACGCAGTATTTT.

This clone was observed a single time. This chain uses TRBV6-1 with TRBJ1-1, with D possibly TRBD1 on 6 matching bases. The CDR3 extends over 14 amino acids. Trimming left V 3 bases short and J 4 bases short, with 12 bases between. The germline gives CDR1 MNHNS, CDR2 SASEGT. CDR3 region: CASSEGALSTEAFF. The CDR3 nucleotides are TGTGCCAGCAGTGAGGGGGCCTTGAGCACTGAAGCTTTCTTT.

J is TRBJ2-5 and V is TRBV7-3; a possible D gene is TRBD1 (6 bases). The V gene's germline CDR1 is SGHTA and CDR2 FQGTGA. Trimming removed 4 bases from V and 4 bases from J, with 19 bases in between. The CDR3 spans 16 residues. The CDR3 spells CASSSTRTGFGETQYF. In DNA, the CDR3 is TGTGCCAGCAGCTCCACTCGTACAGGGTTCGGAGAGACCCAGTACTTC.

This clone was seen a handful of times. This chain joins TRBV7-9 and TRBJ1-6; D unresolved. Germline V CDR1 and CDR2: SEHNR, FQNEAQ (reference sequence). Trimming shortened V by 3 bases and J by 8 bases, and 2 bases separated the two germline ends. This CDR3 is built from 11 residues. CDR3 coding DNA: TGTGCCAGCAGCTTGGATTCACCCCTCCACTTT. Its protein product is CASSLDSPLHF.

The V call is TRBV6-1, the J call TRBJ1-1, with 7 bases lining up with TRBD1. The germline CDR1 and CDR2 sequences are MNHNS and SASEGT. The CDR3 is 11 residues long. With V trimmed by 6 bases and J by 10 bases, 5 bases remained unmatched. Here the CDR3 reads CASRLTGLAFF. CDR3 sequence (DNA): TGTGCCAGCAGGTTGACAGGGTTAGCTTTCTTT.

The V and J genes are TRBV9 and TRBJ2-5; 9 positions agree with TRBD2. The J call may be faulty, since TRBJ2-7 better matches the DNA end. Germline V gene data show CDR1 as SGDLS and CDR2 as YYNGEE. The CDR3 is 16 residues long. DNA of the CDR3: TGTGCCAGCAGCCCCTTGGTAGCGGGGGCCTCCTACGAGCAGTACTTC. Translated, it gives CASSPLVAGASYEQYF.

The J gene is TRBJ2-2, the V gene TRBV30; TRBD2 matches at 11 bases. The CDR3 spans 15 residues. The V segment lost 3 bases and the J segment 4 bases; nucleotides outside the gene matches: 4. Germline CDR1 GTSNPN, CDR2 SVGIG (reference sequence). The CDR3 protein is CAWRALAGGTGELFF. The CDR3 nucleotides read TGTGCCTGGAGAGCCCTAGCGGGGGGCACCGGGGAGCTGTTTTTT.

This chain uses TRBV27 with TRBJ2-3, with 12 nucleotides matching TRBD2. This CDR3 comprises 14 residues. Germline-derived CDR1 and CDR2 are MNHEY and SMNVEV (reference sequence). The junction had 4 bases not matched to a gene; V was cut back by 6 bases and J by 6 bases. The DNA for the CDR3 is TGTGCCAGCAGGGCACTAGCGGGGGGCGATACGCAGTATTTT. Residues: CASRALAGGDTQYF.

In its sample, this clone was seen a few times. V gene TRBV6-1 combines with J gene TRBJ1-4, with D unresolved. This CDR3 region has 18 residues. Germline CDR1 is MNHNS and CDR2 is SASEGT. Trimming stripped 5 bases from V and 3 bases from J, with 22 bases between. CDR3 residues: CASSKVVFRIGANEKLFF. The CDR3 DNA is TGTGCCAGCAGTAAAGTGGTGTTTAGGATCGGGGCTAATGAAAAACTGTTTTTT.

This chain links TRBV19 with TRBJ1-2; tentatively, D is TRBD1 (5 bases). Trimming took 6 bases from V and 7 from J, leaving 18 bases between them. The CDR3 loop spans 14 amino acids. Germline-derived CDR1 and CDR2 are LNHDA and SQIVND (reference sequence). The CDR3, as DNA: TGTGCCAGTAGGGAGGCGGCCGATGGGGCTGGCTACACCTTC. Its protein product is CASREAADGAGYTF.

This clone has a single count. V gene TRBV7-6 combines with J gene TRBJ2-7; 11 bases are shared with TRBD2. The ends lost 1 base at V and 6 bases at J; junction bases unmatched: 8. The CDR3 totals 16 residues. CDR1 SGHVS and CDR2 FNYEAQ come from the germline V gene. Here the CDR3 DNA reads TGTGCCAGCAGCTTAGTCTCGACTAGCGGGGCCTCCGAGCAGTACTTC. Encoded protein: CASSLVSTSGASEQYF.

The genes are TRBV27 and TRBJ1-6; unclear D gene. V was clipped by 1 base and J by 9 bases, with 7 bases between them. The CDR3 is 13 residues long. CDR1 is MNHEY, CDR2 SMNVEV, per germline (reference sequence). Here the CDR3 reads CASSLYRGSPLHF. CDR3 in DNA: TGTGCCAGCAGTTTATATCGGGGTTCACCCCTCCACTTT.

This clone was seen once. The chain links TRBV7-8 to TRBJ2-3, with D unresolved. Per the germline V gene, CDR1 is SGHVS and CDR2 is FQNEAQ. Trimming took off 2 bases at V and 2 bases at J, with 11 bases between the two ends. CDR3 size: 15 residues. CDR3 in DNA: TGTGCCAGCAGCTTACGTGACGGATTCACAGATACGCAGTATTTT. Translating it yields CASSLRDGFTDTQYF.

J is TRBJ1-1 and V is TRBV7-8; 7 positions match TRBD1. Germline V gives CDR1 SGHVS, CDR2 FQNEAQ. This CDR3 has 14 amino acids. The junction had 6 bases not matched to a gene; V was cut back by 5 bases and J by 3 bases. The CDR3 DNA sequence: TGTGCCAGCAGCCAGGGGGGAAGGGACACTGAAGCTTTCTTT. Amino acid sequence: CASSQGGRDTEAFF.